Following are 13 T cell receptor beta chains from one sample sequenced in a study of T cell clusters in autoimmune cytopenias. TRB amplification used roughly 250 ng of peripheral blood genomic DNA. One tube held mixed TRB-A and TRB-B primer pools for touch-down PCR. TCRdb derives one entry per CDR3 protein from the multiplex PCR reads, leaving out DNA. The sample is made up of about 5,000 distinct CDR3 sequences, and the top ten hold around 5% of it. Sequenced input: peripheral blood. The receptor set was obtained from a human donor with an autoimmune cytopenia or autoimmune hepatitis (not recorded which).

This clonotype is called medium-sized based on its frequency. The V call is TRBV5-1, the J call TRBJ2-2; the D gene TCRdb calls, TRBD2, cannot be checked with no DNA. This CDR3 is 14 amino acids long. CDR1 is SGHRS and CDR2 is YFSETQ in the germline V gene. The CDR3 reads CASSLAAGAGELFF. Looking up the rest from reference TRBV5-1 and TRBJ2-2 gives the full variable domain: KAGVTQTPRYLIKTRGQQVTLSCSPISGHRSVSWYQQTPGQGLQFLFEYFSETQRNKGNFPGRFSGRQFSNSRSEMNVSTLELGDSALYLCASSLAAGAGELFFGEGSRLTVL.

This clonotype shows up as medium-sized (0.01 to 0.1%) by frequency. CDR3 protein: CASSASSAGSQYF. This sequence joins TRBV27 and TRBJ2-7; without DNA, the TCRdb call of TRBD2 cannot be checked. Germline V gene data show CDR1 as MNHEY and CDR2 as SMNVEV (reference sequence). CDR3 length equals 13 residues.

This clonotype shows up as medium-sized by frequency. The V and J genes are TRBV29-1 and TRBJ1-6. CDR3 length: 16 residues. Germline V gene lookup returns CDR1 SQVTM and CDR2 ANQGSEA. The CDR3 region is CSVEDPDSPYNSPLHF.

This clonotype is deemed medium-sized by its frequency. V and J are TRBV7-6 and TRBJ2-1; absent DNA, TCRdb's TRBD2 call cannot be checked. From germline, CDR1 is SGHVS and CDR2 FNYEAQ. CDR3 size: 17 residues. The chain's CDR3 is CASSSVSGNSPYNEQFF.

This chain uses TRBV7-9 with TRBJ1-1; TCRdb gives TRBD1 as the D gene, but with no DNA this cannot be confirmed. The CDR3 is 16 residues long. CDR1 SEHNR and CDR2 FQNEAQ come from the germline V gene (reference sequence). This CDR3 reads CASSQRTGSMNTEAFF. Based on the CDR3 plus reference TRBV7-9 and TRBJ1-1, the full variable domain is DTGVSQNPRHKITKRGQNVTFRCDPISEHNRLYWYRQTLGQGPEFLTYFQNEAQLEKSRLLSDRFSAERPKGSFSTLEIQRTEQGDSAMYLCASSQRTGSMNTEAFFGQGTRLTVV.

This clonotype shows up as medium-sized by frequency. The chain employs TRBV6-2 or TRBV6-3 and TRBJ2-7; no DNA is available, so the TRBD2 call from TCRdb remains unchecked. The germline gives CDR1 MNHEY, CDR2 SVGEGT. This CDR3 contains 15 residues. Here the CDR3 reads CASSYMSSGNYEQYF.

The chain joins TRBV20-1 to TRBJ2-2; TCRdb calls TRBD1, which cannot be checked without DNA. This CDR3 region has 14 residues. Germline V gives CDR1 DFQATT, CDR2 SNEGSKA (reference sequence). This CDR3 is CSARDRGATGELFF.

This rearrangement joins TRBV14 to TRBJ1-1. Germline loops: CDR1 SGHDN, CDR2 FVKESK. CDR3 size: 17 residues. CDR3 in amino acids: CASSQDLRRAALGEAFF.

By frequency, this clonotype registers medium-sized. The J gene is TRBJ2-1, the V gene TRBV6-2 or TRBV6-3; absent DNA, TCRdb's TRBD2 call cannot be checked. The CDR3 is made up of 16 amino acids. CDR1 and CDR2 (germline): MNHEY, SVGEGT. CDR3 residues: CASSYHTGPSGNEQFF.

By frequency, this clonotype registers medium-sized (0.01 to 0.1%). V is TRBV6-5 and J is TRBJ1-5; TCRdb's assignment of TRBD1 cannot be checked, as there is no DNA. CDR1 MNHEY and CDR2 SVGAGI come from the germline V gene. The CDR3 spans 18 residues. This CDR3 is CASSSPSGRGYSNQPQHF.

The J gene is TRBJ2-6, the V gene TRBV19; checking the TCRdb D call of TRBD1 is not possible without DNA. Germline values: CDR1 LNHDA, CDR2 SQIVND (reference sequence). This CDR3 has 18 residues. This chain's CDR3 is CASSIPPGQGAGANVLTF.

This chain links TRBV24-1 with TRBJ1-2; the D call from TCRdb, TRBD1, cannot be confirmed without DNA. This CDR3 is 16 amino acids long. Germline V lookup: CDR1 KGHDR, CDR2 SFDVKD. This CDR3 reads CATSPWTGRIFYGYTF.

This chain connects TRBV11-1 to TRBJ1-1. The CDR3 sequence is 14 residues long. Germline CDR1 and CDR2: SGHAT and FQDESV (reference sequence). CDR3 amino acids: CASTRLRMNTEAFF. The entire variable domain, with the rest obtained from reference TRBV11-1 and TRBJ1-1, is as follows: EAEVAQSPRYKITEKSQAVAFWCDPISGHATLYWYRQILGQGPELLVQFQDESVVDDSQLPKDRFSAERLKGVDSTLKIQPAELGDSAMYLCASTRLRMNTEAFFGQGTRLTVV.